This T cell receptor beta chain comes out of a study of CD8+CD57+ T cells in acquired aplastic anemia. At the level of the study: Quantities of DNA derived from sorted CD4+ and CD8+ cells averaged around 3 ug. Study results and caveats: Patients and controls had CD8+ Simpson's diversity values that were not significantly distinct. The study identified twenty-nine CD8+ CDR3 sequences shared by patients and controls.

Genomic DNA constituted the template upon which TCR beta VDJ and CDR3 profiling was performed. TCRdb used MiXCR to reprocess the reads, holding one entry per CDR3 protein. The sample contains some 120,000 distinct CDR3 sequences, under 60% of which appear only once. It was patients with CD8+CD57+ cell expansion by flow cytometry who were chosen for sequencing. Everyone among the patients had severe acquired aplastic anemia. Concerning this clonotype: Its antigen is still unknown.

The sample consisted of sorted CD4+, CD8+, or CD8+CD57+ T cells (not recorded which) from PBMCs. The receptor was derived from a human donor with aplastic anemia.

The CDR3: CASSLASGQYNEQFF. The CDR3 DNA follows: TGCGCCAGCAGCTTGGCTAGCGGACAGTACAATGAGCAGTTCTTC. The V gene is TRBV5-1, the J gene TRBJ2-1, with D tentatively TRBD2 (7 bases). CDR1 is SGHRS, CDR2 YFSETQ, per germline. The germline V and J ends were trimmed by 0 bases and 4 bases, with 11 bases remaining between them. There are 15 residues in the CDR3.